The 20 T cell receptor beta chains listed next were all sequenced from one sample in a study of T-cell reconstitution after alpha-beta-depleted transplantation in children. Unique molecular identifiers were built into the TCRbeta library. MiXCR, applied by TCRdb to the PCR reads, yields one record per CDR3 protein. The repertoire has over 200,000 distinct CDR3 sequences, about a tenth of them found once; the top ten carry roughly 28%. Source: PBMCs, taken before TCRalphabeta/CD19-depleted stem cell transplant. The receptors derive from a child less than two years old with acute myeloid leukemia, due to receive a stem cell transplant.

This clonotype turned up a few times. J is TRBJ2-3 and V is TRBV20-1; 12 positions agree with TRBD2. The V gene's germline CDR1 is DFQATT and CDR2 SNEGSKA (reference sequence). This CDR3 comprises 14 residues. V was clipped by 6 bases and J by 3 bases; unmatched bases: 4. CDR3 DNA sequence: TGCAGTGCAAAGACTAGCGGGAGAACAGATACGCAGTATTTT. Amino acids: CSAKTSGRTDTQYF.

This clonotype was detected only a few times. J is TRBJ2-7 and V is TRBV28; possibly TRBD2 for D (6 bases). Germline assignment: CDR1 MDHEN and CDR2 SYDVKM. This CDR3 comprises 15 residues. Deletions cut 6 bases from V and 3 bases from J, with 18 bases between. The CDR3 spells CASSPQRAGSYEQYF. The DNA for the CDR3 is TGTGCCAGCAGCCCTCAGCGGGCCGGGAGCTACGAGCAGTACTTC.

This clonotype has ten or more counts. The rearrangement links TRBV29-1 to TRBJ2-7; the match to TRBD1 covers 10 bases. This CDR3 is built from 12 residues. Germline V gene data show CDR1 as SQVTM and CDR2 as ANQGSEA. V lost 7 bases, J lost 2 bases, and 2 bases stayed unmatched. CDR3 amino acids: CSGGQGAYEQYF. The CDR3 region has the DNA TGCAGCGGAGGACAGGGGGCCTACGAGCAGTACTTC.

This clonotype is categorized as medium-sized (0.01 to 0.1%). The CDR3 nucleotides read TGCAGTGCTAGAGACACAGGGAGGTTTTACAATGAGCAGTTCTTC. It codes for CSARDTGRFYNEQFF. The V gene is TRBV20-1, the J gene TRBJ2-1; D tentatively fits TRBD1 or TRBD2 (6 bases each). V gave up 0 bases and J gave up 4 bases, with 13 bases separating them. The CDR3 covers 15 residues. CDR1 and CDR2 (germline): DFQATT, SNEGSKA (reference sequence).

This clonotype came up many times. The chain combines TRBV3-1 with TRBJ2-1; 8 nucleotides line up with TRBD1. The trim removed 3 bases at V and 0 bases at J, leaving 1 base unmatched. CDR3 size: 15 residues. The germline gives CDR1 LGHDT, CDR2 YNNKEL (reference sequence). This CDR3 reads CASSQGQDSYNEQFF. CDR3 sequence (DNA): TGTGCCAGCAGCCAGGGACAGGACTCCTACAATGAGCAGTTCTTC.

The sample holds many counts of this clonotype. The chain combines TRBV9 with TRBJ1-3; 10 bases are a match to TRBD1. CDR3 length equals 16 residues. Per germline, CDR1 SGDLS and CDR2 YYNGEE. V shed 5 bases, J shed 3 bases, and the junction held 8 bases outside the gene matches. The CDR3 DNA is TGTGCCAGCAGTGCCGACGACAGGGGGCATGGAAACACCATATATTTT. Amino acid sequence: CASSADDRGHGNTIYF.

This clonotype came up many times. The chain employs TRBV20-1 and TRBJ1-1; D not certain. V gave up 6 bases and J gave up 1 base, with 12 bases separating them. Germline CDR1 reads DFQATT; CDR2 reads SNEGSKA (reference sequence). This CDR3 is built from 13 residues. The CDR3 bases are TGCAGTGCACCTCCCCAGGAGAACACTGAAGCTTTCTTT. It is translated as CSAPPQENTEAFF.

The sample holds many counts of this clonotype. This sequence joins TRBV4-3 and TRBJ1-4; a weak D match, TRBD1 (6 bases). V was clipped by 0 bases and J by 7 bases, with 21 bases between them. The CDR3 is 18 residues long. Per germline, CDR1 LGHNA and CDR2 YSLEER. CDR3 nucleotides: TGCGCCAGCAGCCAAGATTTAGCCGGAACAGGGAGGCTTGAAAAACTGTTTTTT. This sequence encodes CASSQDLAGTGRLEKLFF.

J is TRBJ1-1 and V is TRBV2; D is unresolved. Germline lookup yields CDR1 SNHLY and CDR2 FYNNEI. The V gene lost 5 bases and the J gene lost 2 bases, with 6 bases spanning the gap. The CDR3 has 12 residues. CDR3 DNA sequence: TGTGCCAGCAGTAAAGAAAACACTGAAGCTTTCTTT. Protein sequence: CASSKENTEAFF.

This clonotype was counted at least ten times. V and J are TRBV20-1 and TRBJ2-2; the D gene is possibly TRBD1 (6 bases). The germline V gene encodes CDR1 DFQATT and CDR2 SNEGSKA (reference sequence). CDR3 length: 15 amino acids. V dropped 0 bases and J dropped 4 bases, with 12 bases sitting between them. CDR3 coding DNA: TGCAGTGCTAGAGATCGAGTCAGGGGCACCGGGGAGCTGTTTTTT. It specifies CSARDRVRGTGELFF.

This clonotype was recorded many times. The chain uses TRBV20-1 and TRBJ2-1, with 12 nucleotides matching TRBD2. Per the germline V gene, CDR1 is DFQATT and CDR2 is SNEGSKA (reference sequence). V lost 2 bases to trimming and J lost 4 bases; unmatched junction nucleotides: 3. The CDR3 sequence is 15 residues long. As DNA, the CDR3 is TGCAGTGCTAGAAGACTAGCGGGGGATTACAATGAGCAGTTCTTC. Its translation: CSARRLAGDYNEQFF.

The chain joins TRBV30 to TRBJ2-5; D is unclear. The V end lost 1 base, the J end lost 0 bases, and 18 bases lay between the germline ends. Germline V gene lookup returns CDR1 GTSNPN and CDR2 SVGIG (reference sequence). This CDR3 contains 17 residues. CDR3 bases: TGTGCCTGGAGTGAATTCCCCGGCGACTTTTACCAAGAGACCCAGTACTTC. Translation gives CAWSEFPGDFYQETQYF.

In its sample, this clonotype was seen a few times. The chain is built from TRBV5-1 and TRBJ2-5, with D unclear. Looked up from germline, CDR1 is SGHRS and CDR2 is YFSETQ. The CDR3 has 11 amino acids. Trimming left V 4 bases short and J 5 bases short, with 6 bases between. Here the CDR3 reads CASSREETQYF. In DNA form, the CDR3 reads TGCGCCAGCAGCCGAGAGGAGACCCAGTACTTC.

The chain links TRBV5-4 to TRBJ2-3; 8 bases agree with TRBD2. Per the germline V gene, CDR1 is SGHNT and CDR2 is YYREEE (reference sequence). This CDR3 is 13 amino acids long. J was trimmed by 6 bases and V by 6 bases; bases with no gene match: 6. CDR3 sequence (DNA): TGTGCCAGCATGCCGGGAGGGAGTGATACGCAGTATTTT. Encoded protein: CASMPGGSDTQYF.

This clonotype was counted ten times or more. The rearrangement links TRBV5-1 to TRBJ2-7; no clear D gene. Germline V CDR1 and CDR2: SGHRS, YFSETQ. The CDR3 is 15 residues long. The V end was cut by 0 bases, the J end by 0 bases, with 10 bases between. CDR3 sequence (DNA): TGCGCCAGCAGCTTGGGCCGGATTTCCTCCTACGAGCAGTACTTC. The encoded protein is CASSLGRISSYEQYF.

For this clonotype: A read error may explain this, as a much larger clone is one base away. CDR3 sequence: CASSPLAVYNEQFF. The CDR3, as DNA: TGTGCCAGCAGTCCTTTAGCGGTGTACAATGAGCAGTTCTTC. The J gene is TRBJ2-1, the V gene TRBV27; a possible D gene is TRBD2 (6 bases). The CDR3 runs 14 residues. The V end was cut by 5 bases, the J end by 4 bases, with 12 bases between. Germline values: CDR1 MNHEY, CDR2 SMNVEV (reference sequence).

This clonotype was seen only a few times. This chain connects TRBV5-6 to TRBJ2-4; 11 nucleotides align to TRBD2. Trimming removed 1 base from V and 1 base from J; junction bases left unmatched: 7. This CDR3 region has 18 residues. Germline V gives CDR1 SGHDT, CDR2 YYEEEE. This chain's CDR3 is CASSLTSGGAEAKNIQYF. CDR3 sequence (DNA): TGTGCCAGCAGCTTGACTAGCGGGGGAGCAGAGGCCAAAAACATTCAGTACTTC.

This clonotype was counted a few times. Mismatch with germline at one junction end may stem from a read error. V is TRBV7-2 and J is TRBJ1-2; a possible D gene is TRBD1 (5 bases). CDR3 length: 13 residues. Per germline, CDR1 SGHTA and CDR2 FQGNSA. CDR3 nucleotide sequence: TGTGCCAGCAGCTTGGGGACGGATTATGGCTACCCCTTC. It translates to CASSLGTDYGYPF.

This clonotype occurred many times. The V gene is TRBV7-2, the J gene TRBJ2-1, with a possible D match to TRBD2 (5 bases). The germline V gene encodes CDR1 SGHTA and CDR2 FQGNSA. CDR3 length: 15 amino acids. The V end was cut by 3 bases, the J end by 0 bases, with 9 bases between. This CDR3 reads CASSFRAVSYNEQFF. The CDR3, as DNA: TGTGCCAGCAGCTTCCGAGCGGTCTCCTACAATGAGCAGTTCTTC.

In the case of this clonotype: A single base separates this from a much larger clone, so it may be a read error. This chain joins TRBV18 and TRBJ1-1; tentatively, D is TRBD1 (6 bases). The CDR3 is 13 residues long. Germline V gene data show CDR1 as KGHSH and CDR2 as LQKENI. The CDR3 DNA reads TGTGCCAGCTCACCGGGGGCGCGGACTGAAGCTTCCTTT. This translates into CASSPGARTEASF.